The clone carrying this T cell receptor beta chain was detected only a few times. The antigen is undetermined. The data belong to a study of post-analysis software for immune sequencing data. General study results and limits: Among multiple sclerosis patients, normalized Chao1 diversity was significantly below that of controls. Patients showed TRBV5-6, TRBV5-1 and TRBV20-1 among 4 or 5 TRBV segments more frequent than in controls.

Unique-molecular-identifier-tagged TCR beta cDNA libraries were used. Once about 0.85 to 10 million T cells were used, roughly 0.5 million cDNA molecules resulted. Using its own MiXCR run on the PCR reads, TCRdb lists one record per CDR3 protein. Altogether roughly 430,000 distinct CDR3 sequences are present, about 39% being singletons, with the ten largest covering approximately 7.1%. V shed 1 base and J 4 bases; nucleotides not matched to a gene: 9. The germline gives CDR1 DFQATT, CDR2 SNEGSKA (reference sequence). The CDR3 extends over 16 amino acids. This sequence was found in a girl aged 2-10 years with multiple sclerosis. Input material: blood. The chain employs TRBV20-1 and TRBJ2-1; 8 positions match TRBD2. CDR3 nucleotides: TGCAGTGCTAGAGCGGGGAGCGGGGGCTCATACAATGAGCAGTTCTTC. Translation gives CSARAGSGGSYNEQFF.